These T cell receptor beta chains were read from a single sample in a study of regulatory T cells in long-lasting Graves disease. MiXCR, applied by TCRdb to the multiplex PCR reads, yields one record per CDR3 protein. This sample has hundreds of thousands of distinct CDR3 sequences, with about 16% found just once. These same records also appear under a second study, on T cells in Graves' hyperthyroidism and ophthalmopathy.

The starting material was peripheral blood mononuclear cells (PBMCs), obtained at new diagnosis, from a patient treated with antithyroid drugs. The receptors were sampled from a woman aged 35-65 years with Graves disease. CDR3s include the opening cysteine and the closing phenylalanine or tryptophan. D genes are given only for firm matches.

CDR3 protein	D gene	J gene	V gene
CASRPRWGSDEQYF	.	TRBJ2-7	TRBV28
CSVGLGGDSNQPQHF	.	TRBJ1-5	TRBV29-1
CASLLTDRGGPPGREAFF	TRBD1	TRBJ1-1	TRBV19
CASSSTSTGRETQYF	.	TRBJ2-5	TRBV28
CSASWGVGDYGYTF	.	TRBJ1-2	TRBV20-1
CASSPLDRGYNEQFF	TRBD1	TRBJ2-1	TRBV27
CASSSDLNTEAFF	.	TRBJ1-1	TRBV11-3
CASRNPVPENQPQHF	.	TRBJ1-5	TRBV6-1
CASTDLWAEGGGQPQHF	.	TRBJ1-5	TRBV19
CASSQGTSKGYF	.	TRBJ2-7	TRBV6-2/TRBV6-3
CSGFEGLGGNQPQHF	.	TRBJ1-5	TRBV29-1
CASSTPRGTKNIQYF	TRBD1	TRBJ2-4	TRBV19
CASSEQERTQYF	.	TRBJ2-5	TRBV6-2/TRBV6-3
CASSLRGDSSPLHF	.	TRBJ1-6	TRBV5-5
CASSLVTGTAYEQYF	.	TRBJ2-7	TRBV11-2